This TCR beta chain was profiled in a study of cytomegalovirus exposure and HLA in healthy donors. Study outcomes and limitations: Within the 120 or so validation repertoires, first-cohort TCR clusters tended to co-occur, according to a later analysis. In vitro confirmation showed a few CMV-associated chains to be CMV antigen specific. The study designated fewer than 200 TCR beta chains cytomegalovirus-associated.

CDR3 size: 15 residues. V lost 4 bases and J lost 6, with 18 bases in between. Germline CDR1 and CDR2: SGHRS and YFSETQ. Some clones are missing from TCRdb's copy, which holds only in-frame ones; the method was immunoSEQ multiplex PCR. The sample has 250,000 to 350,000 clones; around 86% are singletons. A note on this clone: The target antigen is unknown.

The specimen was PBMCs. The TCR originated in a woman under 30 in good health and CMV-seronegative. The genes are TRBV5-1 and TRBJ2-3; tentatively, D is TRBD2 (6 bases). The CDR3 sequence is CASSLTGGSFDTQYF. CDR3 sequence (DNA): TGCGCCAGCAGCCTGACCGGGGGTTCCTTCGATACGCAGTATTTT.